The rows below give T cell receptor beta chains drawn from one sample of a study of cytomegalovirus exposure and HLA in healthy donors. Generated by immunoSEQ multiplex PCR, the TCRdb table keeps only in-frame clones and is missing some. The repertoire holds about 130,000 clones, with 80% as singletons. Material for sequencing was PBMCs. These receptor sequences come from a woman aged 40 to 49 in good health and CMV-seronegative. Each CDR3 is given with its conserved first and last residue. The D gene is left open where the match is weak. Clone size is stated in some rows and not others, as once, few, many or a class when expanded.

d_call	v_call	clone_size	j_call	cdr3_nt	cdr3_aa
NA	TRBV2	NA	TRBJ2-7	TGTGCCAGCAGCCATAAATTGACAGGTTACGAGCAGTACTTC	CASSHKLTGYEQYF
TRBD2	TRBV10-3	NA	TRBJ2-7	TGTGCCATCATCGTCACGGGAGGGCCTCAGGGGTCCTACGAGCAGTACTTC	CAIIVTGGPQGSYEQYF
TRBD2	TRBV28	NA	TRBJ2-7	TGTGCCAGCAGTTGGGGGGGGTTGTACGAGCAGTACTTC	CASSWGGLYEQYF
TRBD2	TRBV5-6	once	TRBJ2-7	TGTGCCAGCAGCCCGGGACTAGCGGGCTCCTACGAGCAGTACTTC	CASSPGLAGSYEQYF
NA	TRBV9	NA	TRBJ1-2	TGTGCCAGCAGCGTAGATTCCACAGGGATGTATGATGGCTACACCTTC	CASSVDSTGMYDGYTF
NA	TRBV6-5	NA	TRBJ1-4	TGTGCCAGCGGCCAATGGGGGGGGAATGAAAAACTGTTTTTT	CASGQWGGNEKLFF
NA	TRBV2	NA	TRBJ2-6	TGTGCCAGCAGGGAAGGACCCCCCGGGTCGGGGGCCAACGTCCTGACTTTC	CASREGPPGSGANVLTF
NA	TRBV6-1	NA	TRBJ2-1	TGTGCCAGCAGGACAGATCTGAGCTCCTACAATGAGCAGTTCTTC	CASRTDLSSYNEQFF
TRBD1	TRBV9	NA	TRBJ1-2	TGTGCCAGCAGCGTAGGACAGGGGGTGAACTATGGCTACACCTTC	CASSVGQGVNYGYTF
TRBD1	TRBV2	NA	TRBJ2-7	TGTGCCAGCAGTGAAGTGGAGACAGGGGGCTCCTACGAGCAGTACTTC	CASSEVETGGSYEQYF
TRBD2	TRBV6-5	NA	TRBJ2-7	TGTGCCAGCAGTTACGGGGCTAGCGGGGGTCCAAGGGAGCAGTACTTC	CASSYGASGGPREQYF
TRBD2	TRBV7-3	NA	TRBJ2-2	TGTGCCAGCAGCCCACTAGCGGATCCGCGGAACACCGGGGAGCTGTTTTTT	CASSPLADPRNTGELFF
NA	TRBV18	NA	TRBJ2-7	TGTGCCAGCTCACTGGACTTATACGAGCAGTACTTC	CASSLDLYEQYF
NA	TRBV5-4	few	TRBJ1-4	TGTGCCAGCAGCTTGGAGGCAGGGCCAAATGAAAAACTGTTTTTT	CASSLEAGPNEKLFF
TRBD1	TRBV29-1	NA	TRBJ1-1	TGCAGCGGAACCGGGACAGGGACCTCCTATACTGAAGCTTTCTTT	CSGTGTGTSYTEAFF
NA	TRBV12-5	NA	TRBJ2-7	TGTGCTAGTGGTGGCGGAAACGCTTACGAGCAGTACTTC	CASGGGNAYEQYF
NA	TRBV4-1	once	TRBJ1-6	TGCGCCAGCAGCCAGGCCCTCTTAGGGAGGTCACCCCTCCACTTT	CASSQALLGRSPLHF
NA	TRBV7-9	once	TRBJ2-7	TGTTCCAGCAGCCAGACAGGCTACGAGCAGTACTTC	CSSSQTGYEQYF
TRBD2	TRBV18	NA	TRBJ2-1	TGTGCCAGCTCACCCGAGGCGGGGGGGCACACTGAGCAGTTCTTC	CASSPEAGGHTEQFF
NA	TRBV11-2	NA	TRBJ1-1	TGTGCCAGCAGCTTAGTCGGAGGTAGGAACACTGAAGCTTTCTTT	CASSLVGGRNTEAFF
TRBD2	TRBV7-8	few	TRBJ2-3	TGTGCCAGCAGCCGAGCGGGGGTGAGAGATACGCAGTATTTT	CASSRAGVRDTQYF
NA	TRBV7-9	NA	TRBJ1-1	TGTGCCAGCAGCTTAGCGCAGGGTGTCGGCACTGAAGCTTTCTTT	CASSLAQGVGTEAFF
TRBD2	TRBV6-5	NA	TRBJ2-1	TGTGCCAGCAGTCCAGGGACTAGCGGAAAGCAGCAGTTCTTC	CASSPGTSGKQQFF
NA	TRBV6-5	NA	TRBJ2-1	TGTGCCAGCAGTTACTCCCAGACTAACGAGCAGTTCTTC	CASSYSQTNEQFF
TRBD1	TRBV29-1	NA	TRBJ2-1	TGCAGCGTCCGCAGGGGGCTAGGGTTGAATGAGCAGTTCTTC	CSVRRGLGLNEQFF
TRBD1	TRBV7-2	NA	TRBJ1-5	TGTGCCAGCAGCTCCGCGCAGGGGGGTCAGCCCCAGCATTTT	CASSSAQGGQPQHF
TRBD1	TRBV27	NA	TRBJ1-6	TGTGCCAGCAGTTCCCTCGACAGGGGGAATTCACCCCTCCACTTT	CASSSLDRGNSPLHF
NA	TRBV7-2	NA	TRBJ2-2	TGTGCCAGCAGCTTAGCGAGGGTCGGGACCGGGGAGCTGTTTTTT	CASSLARVGTGELFF
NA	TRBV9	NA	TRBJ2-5	TGTGCCAGCAGCGGACCGGGAGAGACCCAGTACTTC	CASSGPGETQYF
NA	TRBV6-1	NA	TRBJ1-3	TGTGCCAGCAGTGAACAGGGGAATGGTGGAAACACCATATATTTT	CASSEQGNGGNTIYF
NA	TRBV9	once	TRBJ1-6	TGTGCCAGCAGCGTAGACAGCCGGGGCGGGGATTCACCCCTCCACTTT	CASSVDSRGGDSPLHF
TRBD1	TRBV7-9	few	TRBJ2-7	TGTGCCAGCAGCCCGTCCCGGGACAGCGTCTCCTACGAGCAGTACTTC	CASSPSRDSVSYEQYF
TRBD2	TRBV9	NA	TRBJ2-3	TGTGCCAGCAGCGCAAGCGGGAGGGTGAGCACAGATACGCAGTATTTT	CASSASGRVSTDTQYF
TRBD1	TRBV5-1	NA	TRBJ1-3	TGCGCCAGCAGCTTCCAGGGGGCATCTGGAAACACCATATATTTT	CASSFQGASGNTIYF
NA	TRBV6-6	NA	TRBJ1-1	TGTGCCAGCAGGTCGCGGGGATGGAACACTGAAGCTTTCTTT	CASRSRGWNTEAFF
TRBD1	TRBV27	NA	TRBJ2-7	TGTGCCAGCAGTTTAACCGGGACAGGGTCTTACGAGCAGTACTTC	CASSLTGTGSYEQYF
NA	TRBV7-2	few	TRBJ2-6	TGTGCCAGCAGCTTAACCGGCTCTGGGGCCAACGTCCTGACTTTC	CASSLTGSGANVLTF
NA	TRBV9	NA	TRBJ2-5	TGTGCCAGCAGCGGTCCGTACCAAGAGACCCAGTACTTC	CASSGPYQETQYF
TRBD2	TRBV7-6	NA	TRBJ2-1	TGTGCCAGCACCCAGAAGGCTAGCGGGAGGGCCGCTGGTACCAATGAGCAGTTCTTC	CASTQKASGRAAGTNEQFF
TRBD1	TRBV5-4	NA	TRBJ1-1	TGTGCCAGCAGCGACAGGGACAGTGGAGCTTTCTTT	CASSDRDSGAFF
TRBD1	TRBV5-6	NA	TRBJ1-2	TGTGCCAGCAGCCCGGACAGGTACTATGGCTACACCTTC	CASSPDRYYGYTF
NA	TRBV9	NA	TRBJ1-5	TGTGCTATTTCTCGGAGTAGCAATCAGCCCCAGCATTTT	CAISRSSNQPQHF
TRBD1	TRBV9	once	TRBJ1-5	TGTGCCAGCAGCGTAGGAATGGGGACAGCCAATCAGCCCCAGCATTTT	CASSVGMGTANQPQHF
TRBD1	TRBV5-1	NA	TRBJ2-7	TGCGCCAGCAGCGTGGGACAGAACTACGAGCAGTACTTC	CASSVGQNYEQYF
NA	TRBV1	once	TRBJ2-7	TGCACCAGCAGCCAAGATCCCATTAGATCCTTACTTGCCGAGCAGTACTTC	CTSSQDPIRSLLAEQYF
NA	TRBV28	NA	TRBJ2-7	TGTGCCAGCAGTTTGCTCTACGGGGGCGAGCAGTACTTC	CASSLLYGGEQYF
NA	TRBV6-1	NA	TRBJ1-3	TGTGCCAGCACTTCCTATGGAAACACCATATATTTT	CASTSYGNTIYF
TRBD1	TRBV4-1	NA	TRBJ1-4	TGCGCCAGCAGCCAAAGAGAATACAGGGGAGTTGGAAAACTGTTTTTT	CASSQREYRGVGKLFF
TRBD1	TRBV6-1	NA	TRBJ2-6	TGTGCCAGCAGTGAAAGTCACAGGGGAAAATCTGGGGCCAACGTCCTGACTTTC	CASSESHRGKSGANVLTF
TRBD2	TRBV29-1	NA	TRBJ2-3	TGCAGCGTAGACGGACTAGCGGGAGGTTCAGATACGCAGTATTTT	CSVDGLAGGSDTQYF
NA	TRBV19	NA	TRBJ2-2	TGTGCCAGTAGTATAGGGACTCTGGGGACCGGGGAGCTGTTTTTT	CASSIGTLGTGELFF
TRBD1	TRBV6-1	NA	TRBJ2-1	TGTGCCAGCAGTAAAGGTGGGCAGGGGGTTCGGGAGCAGTTCTTC	CASSKGGQGVREQFF
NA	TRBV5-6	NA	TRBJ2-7	TGTGCCAGCAGCTCCAGGGGGGTCTCCTACGAGCAGTACTTC	CASSSRGVSYEQYF
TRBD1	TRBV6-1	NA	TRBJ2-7	TGTGCCAGCACACAGGACAGGGGCTCCTACGAGCAGTACTTC	CASTQDRGSYEQYF
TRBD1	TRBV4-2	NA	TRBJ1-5	TGTGCCAGCAGCCGACTACTTTCGACAGGGGGCAAAGGGCCCCAGCATTTT	CASSRLLSTGGKGPQHF
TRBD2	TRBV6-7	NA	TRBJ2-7	TGTGCCAGCAGTTACCGGGAGGCTAGCGGGAGGGTCAACGAGCAGTACTTC	CASSYREASGRVNEQYF
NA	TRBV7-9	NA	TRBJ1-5	TGTGCCAGCAGCTTCGGGTCCCTTCGGGAGAATCAGCCCCAGCATTTT	CASSFGSLRENQPQHF
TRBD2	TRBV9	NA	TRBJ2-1	TGTGCCAGCAGCCCACCTCACGGGGGGTCCTACAATGAGCAGTTCTTC	CASSPPHGGSYNEQFF
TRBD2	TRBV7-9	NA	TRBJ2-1	TGTGCCAGCAGCCGAGACTTAAAGAGCGGGGGGGTAATTTACAATGAGCAGTTCTTC	CASSRDLKSGGVIYNEQFF
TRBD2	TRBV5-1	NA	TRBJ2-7	TGCGCCAGCAGCTCAGCGGGAAGGGCCTACGAGCAGTACTTC	CASSSAGRAYEQYF